Shown below are 13 T cell receptor beta chains from a single sample sequenced in a study of sequential checkpoint blockade in melanoma. The protocol was immunoSEQ multiplex PCR, while the TCRdb copy is restricted to in-frame clones and leaves out a portion. The data contain some 5,400 clones, more than 15% of them singletons. Treatment noted: randomized to nivolumab then ipilimumab (arm A) or the reverse (arm B). The sample consisted of tumor tissue (inferred from file names), taken from a patient given nivolumab and ipilimumab in sequence. These receptors were obtained from a human donor with melanoma.

In its sample, this clone was seen many times. The rearrangement links TRBV11-3 to TRBJ1-2; 9 bases are shared with TRBD1. J gave up 3 bases and V 5 bases, and 10 bases lay outside the gene matches. The CDR3 spans 16 residues. Germline CDR1 is SGHNT and CDR2 is YENEEA. The CDR3 DNA reads TGTGCCAGCAGCCCAGCCCGACAGGGGGGACACTATGGCTACACCTTC. This gives the protein CASSPARQGGHYGYTF.

This clone has a handful of counts. The chain recombines TRBV28 with TRBJ1-2; maybe TRBD1 (6 bases). Germline CDR1 and CDR2: MDHEN and SYDVKM. The CDR3 loop spans 16 amino acids. Deletions cut 5 bases from V and 0 bases from J, with 16 bases between. The CDR3 DNA reads TGTGCCAGCAGTCTACCTACAGGGCAAGCTAACTATGGCTACACCTTC. The encoded protein is CASSLPTGQANYGYTF.

V and J are TRBV29-1 and TRBJ1-5, with 8 bases aligning to TRBD1. Germline lookup yields CDR1 SQVTM and CDR2 ANQGSEA. The CDR3 runs 12 residues. V was clipped by 5 bases and J by 4 bases; unmatched bases: 1. CDR3 sequence (DNA): TGCAGCGTTCGGACAGGGAATCAGCCCCAGCATTTT. It specifies CSVRTGNQPQHF.

Points on this clone: The junction and the germline gene differ at one end; a read error may be behind it. V is TRBV6-8 and J is TRBJ2-2; no definite D call. Germline values: CDR1 MNHGY, CDR2 SAAAGT. The CDR3 spans 13 residues. The CDR3 DNA sequence: TGTGCCAGCAGTGACTCTAGCACCGGGGAGCTGTTTTTT. It yields the protein CASSDSSTGELFF.

This clone was recorded many times. The V call is TRBV11-3, the J call TRBJ1-2; D uncertain. Between the trimmed V and J ends, which lost 4 bases and 6 bases, there was a span of 15 bases. CDR1 SGHNT and CDR2 YENEEA come from the germline V gene. The CDR3 runs 14 residues. CDR3 in amino acids: CASSSRGQVDGYTF. CDR3 nucleotide sequence: TGTGCCAGCAGCTCGAGAGGGCAGGTCGATGGCTACACCTTC.

The chain uses TRBV5-1 and TRBJ2-1; no reliable D call. Germline V gives CDR1 SGHRS, CDR2 YFSETQ. V dropped 1 base and J dropped 1 base, with 9 bases sitting between them. The CDR3 spans 15 residues. As DNA, the CDR3 is TGCGCCAGCAGCTTGTCATTGCAGTCCTACAATGAGCAGTTCTTC. It specifies CASSLSLQSYNEQFF.

By proportion, this clone is medium-sized (0.01 to 0.1%). V gene TRBV11-3 combines with J gene TRBJ2-5, with D perhaps matching TRBD1 or TRBD2 (7 bases each). The CDR3 is 18 residues long. V was trimmed by 3 bases and J by 0 bases, leaving 20 bases between them. From germline, CDR1 is SGHNT and CDR2 YENEEA. The chain's CDR3 is CASSLVGGPTGYQETQYF. The DNA of the CDR3 is TGTGCCAGCAGCTTGGTGGGAGGGCCGACAGGGTACCAAGAGACCCAGTACTTC.

This chain uses TRBV9 with TRBJ2-7; 8 positions match TRBD2. The CDR3 length is 15 residues. With V trimmed by 0 bases and J by 5 bases, 7 bases remained unmatched. Germline assignment: CDR1 SGDLS and CDR2 YYNGEE. The CDR3 protein is CASSVGGLEFDEQYF. The CDR3 DNA follows: TGTGCCAGCAGCGTAGGGGGACTAGAGTTCGACGAGCAGTACTTC. The variable domain in full, with the rest retrieved from reference TRBV9 and TRBJ2-7, is DSGVTQTPKHLITATGQRVTLRCSPRSGDLSVYWYQQSLDQGLQFLIQYYNGEERAKGNILERFSAQQFPDLHSELNLSSLELGDSALYFCASSVGGLEFDEQYFGPGTRLTVT.

In its sample, this clone is medium-sized (0.01 to 0.1%). The gene calls are TRBV11-3 and TRBJ1-4, with 7 bases matching TRBD1. The CDR3 consists of 16 residues. CDR1 and CDR2 (germline): SGHNT, YENEEA. With V trimmed by 5 bases and J by 0 bases, 6 bases remained unmatched. The CDR3, as DNA: TGTGCCAGCAGCCCGGGACAGACCTCAACTAATGAAAAACTGTTTTTT. Protein product: CASSPGQTSTNEKLFF.

This chain joins TRBV5-1 and TRBJ2-7; D possibly uses TRBD1 or TRBD2 (5 bases each). The CDR3 is made up of 15 amino acids. The V gene lost 4 bases and the J gene lost 7 bases, with 21 bases spanning the gap. Germline V gene sequence: CDR1 SGHRS, CDR2 YFSETQ. CDR3 loop: CASSITGTASQEQYF. The CDR3 region has the DNA TGCGCCAGCAGCATCACCGGGACGGCTTCGCAGGAGCAGTACTTC.

Within the sample, this clone is medium-sized (0.01 to 0.1%). This chain connects TRBV11-3 to TRBJ1-6; D remains unclear. V was pared by 4 bases and J by 0 bases, with 10 bases between. Germline V lookup: CDR1 SGHNT, CDR2 YENEEA. CDR3 size: 16 residues. CDR3 coding DNA: TGTGCCAGCAGCTCCGCGGGGAGCTCCTATAATTCACCCCTCCACTTT. Its protein product is CASSSAGSSYNSPLHF.

CDR3: CASSQEQGSRNEKLFF. CDR3 coding DNA: TGCGCCAGCAGCCAAGAGCAGGGTTCCCGGAATGAAAAACTGTTTTTT. The V call is TRBV4-1, the J call TRBJ1-4, with D tentatively TRBD1 (5 bases). Per germline, CDR1 MGHRA and CDR2 YSYEKL. V was trimmed by 0 bases and J by 5 bases, leaving 13 bases between them. CDR3 size: 16 residues.

Only a few counts were recorded for this clone. J is TRBJ2-7 and V is TRBV11-3; D is perhaps TRBD1 (5 bases). The CDR3 is 17 residues long. Trimming removed 1 base from V and 2 bases from J, with 18 bases in between. Germline CDR1 is SGHNT and CDR2 is YENEEA. DNA of the CDR3: TGTGCCAGCAGCTTAGTAATTCGGCAGGGTCACCCCTACGAGCAGTACTTC. Translated: CASSLVIRQGHPYEQYF.